This record concerns one TCR beta chain sequence. The study ran its PCR with 60 Vbeta and 13 Jbeta primers. The method was immunoSEQ multiplex PCR; TCRdb's version includes in-frame clones alone and lacks a portion of them. The sample lists about 150,000 clones, roughly 80% occurring once. This sample is part of a study of cytomegalovirus exposure and HLA in healthy donors. Turning to the study itself: An early release of data contained 75 million to 100 million unique TCRs, which came from HLA-typed donors.

CDR3 length equals 14 residues. Trimming at V came to 5 bases and at J to 4 bases, leaving 5 bases not matched to a gene. CDR1 and CDR2 from the germline V gene are GTSNPN and SVGIG (reference sequence). The chain has TRBV30 and TRBJ1-6, with 7 bases lining up with TRBD1. The material sequenced was PBMCs. The clonotype originates from a man aged 25-45 years in good health and CMV-seropositive. As DNA, the CDR3 is TGTGCCTGGTCTGGGGACAGTTATAATTCACCCCTCCACTTT. Translation: CAWSGDSYNSPLHF.